One sample yielded the 22 T cell receptor beta chains listed below, sequenced in a study of T cells in Graves' hyperthyroidism and ophthalmopathy. Amplification of TCR beta CDR3 regions used RNA as the template. TCR CDR3 regions were first amplified by RT-PCR with HTBI primers. TCRdb re-called the multiplex PCR reads through MiXCR, storing one row per CDR3 protein. The top ten hold 31% of the sample, which has 600,000 to 800,000 distinct CDR3 sequences, roughly a third seen once. Material for sequencing was blood. The source of these receptors is a woman aged 40-49 years with Graves' hyperthyroidism.

This chain links TRBV10-1 with TRBJ1-2; 7 nucleotides align to TRBD1. The CDR3 length is 15 residues. Germline V gene data show CDR1 as WNHNN and CDR2 as SYGVQD (reference sequence). With 2 bases clipped from V and 11 bases from J, the junction kept 14 bases outside the gene matches. CDR3 residues: CASSEDREFFKGYTF. CDR3 coding DNA: TGCGCCAGCAGTGAGGACAGGGAGTTCTTCAAAGGGTACACCTTC.

J is TRBJ2-3 and V is TRBV7-9; D not certain. The CDR3 extends over 13 amino acids. Germline loops: CDR1 SEHNR, CDR2 FQNEAQ (reference sequence). V dropped 4 bases and J dropped 7 bases, with 12 bases sitting between them. The CDR3 nucleotides read TGTGCCAGCAGCTCCGAACACGGCTATACGCAGTATTTT. This codes for CASSSEHGYTQYF.

This clonotype was seen only a few times. The CDR3 nucleotides read TGTGCCAGCAGGTTTCACGCGGGGGCCAACGTCCTGACTTTC. Translating gives CASRFHAGANVLTF. The chain has TRBV27 and TRBJ2-6; unclear D gene. V was cut by 6 bases and J by 4 bases, with 10 bases left in between. The CDR3 sequence is 14 residues long. Germline V gene lookup returns CDR1 MNHEY and CDR2 SMNVEV (reference sequence).

A remark on this clonotype: A much larger clone differs from this one at a single base, so this may be a read error. The V and J genes are TRBV7-2 and TRBJ2-7; 9 bases match TRBD2. In germline, CDR1 is SGHTA, CDR2 FQGNSA. The V segment lost 5 bases and the J segment 5 bases; nucleotides outside the gene matches: 7. CDR3 length: 14 amino acids. CDR3 DNA sequence: TGTGCCAGCAGCAGCTTGGGGACTAGCAACGAGCAGTACTTC. It specifies CASSSLGTSNEQYF.

This clonotype was counted at least ten times. The chain links TRBV6-5 to TRBJ1-1; D unclear. Per germline, CDR1 MNHEY and CDR2 SVGAGI. The CDR3 sequence is 13 residues long. V was cut by 4 bases and J by 3 bases, with 9 bases left in between. CDR3 sequence (DNA): TGTGCCAGCAGTTTGCAGAGAGACACTGAAGCTTTCTTT. Protein product: CASSLQRDTEAFF.

Note on this clonotype: This could be a read error, since a much larger clone is one nucleotide away. V gene TRBV19 combines with J gene TRBJ1-6; D is unresolved. CDR3 length: 15 residues. Germline-derived CDR1 and CDR2 are LNHDA and SQIVND (reference sequence). For the CDR3, the DNA is TGTGCCAGTAGTATTGGAGGAGGAAATAATTCACTCCTCCACTTT. It codes for CASSIGGGNNSLLHF. Based on the CDR3 plus reference TRBV19 and TRBJ1-6, the full variable domain is DGGITQSPKYLFRKEGQNVTLSCEQNLNHDAMYWYRQDPGQGLRLIYYSQIVNDFQKGDIAEGYSVSREKKESFPLTVTSAQKNPTAFYLCASSIGGGNNSLLHFGNGTRLTVT.

This clonotype has at least ten counts. The rearrangement links TRBV7-9 to TRBJ1-2, with unresolved D. Trimming removed 1 base at V and 6 bases at J, with 15 bases between. The germline gives CDR1 SEHNR, CDR2 FQNEAQ (reference sequence). The CDR3 has 15 residues. The CDR3 DNA is TGTGCCAGCAGCTTAGGGTCAGGAGGGTTTGATGGCTACACCTTC. Its translation is CASSLGSGGFDGYTF.

The CDR3 coding sequence is TGTGCCAGCAGCTTTGTCGGGGCCAACGTCCTGACTTTC. Protein product: CASSFVGANVLTF. The chain combines TRBV5-4 with TRBJ2-6, with D hard to call. Between the trimmed V and J ends, which lost 2 bases and 4 bases, there was a span of 4 bases. The CDR3 runs to 13 residues. Germline CDR1 SGHNT, CDR2 YYREEE (reference sequence). The whole variable domain, remainder taken from reference TRBV5-4 and TRBJ2-6, is ETGVTQSPTHLIKTRGQQVTLRCSSQSGHNTVSWYQQALGQGPQFIFQYYREEENGRGNFPPRFSGLQFPNYSSELNVNALELDDSALYLCASSFVGANVLTFGAGSRLTVL.

This clonotype was seen a handful of times. This rearrangement joins TRBV4-3 to TRBJ1-6, with 7 bases that match TRBD1. The CDR3 is 17 amino acids. CDR1 LGHNA and CDR2 YSLEER come from the germline V gene. After removal of 1 base from V and 10 bases from J, the junction contained 13 bases not matched to a gene. CDR3 protein: CASSQAPKGANGSPLHF. For the CDR3, the DNA is TGCGCCAGCAGCCAAGCTCCGAAGGGGGCTAATGGATCACCCCTCCACTTT.

This clonotype was seen a few times. This chain uses TRBV11-2 with TRBJ1-2; TRBD1 matches at 8 bases. V gave up 5 bases and J gave up 1 base; unmatched junction bases: 21. The CDR3 spans 20 residues. Germline V CDR1 and CDR2: SGHAT, FQNNGV. CDR3 coding DNA: TGTGCCAGCAGCCGATCTCCGGGGAGGGTCAGGGGGCTGGATAACTATGGCTACACCTTC. Its translation is CASSRSPGRVRGLDNYGYTF.

This clonotype was observed a single time. The chain couples TRBV10-3 to TRBJ1-5; unclear D gene. Germline V gene sequence: CDR1 ENHRY, CDR2 SYGVKD. The V end was cut by 10 bases, the J end by 0 bases, with 10 bases between. This CDR3 has 13 residues. This CDR3 is CATRGDSNQPQHF. Here the CDR3 DNA reads TGTGCCACCCGGGGAGATAGCAATCAGCCCCAGCATTTT.

The J gene is TRBJ1-2, the V gene TRBV29-1, with D unresolved. Trimming left V 8 bases short and J 3 bases short, with 7 bases between. CDR1 and CDR2 from the germline V gene are SQVTM and ANQGSEA. The CDR3 spans 10 residues. The CDR3, as DNA: TGCAGCAGTTCCTACTATGGCTACACCTTC. Translation: CSSSYYGYTF.

The rearrangement uses TRBV4-3 and TRBJ2-2, with a tentative D call TRBD2 (5 bases). Germline assignment: CDR1 LGHNA and CDR2 YSLEER. Trimming took 0 bases from V and 7 from J, leaving 6 bases between them. This CDR3 region has 13 residues. CDR3 amino acids: CASSQDRGGELFF. CDR3 nucleotide sequence: TGCGCCAGCAGCCAAGATCGGGGCGGGGAGCTGTTTTTT.

The V call is TRBV10-2, the J call TRBJ1-1, with TRBD1 as a possible D gene (5 bases). This CDR3 contains 12 residues. Germline-derived CDR1 and CDR2 are WSHSY and SAAADI. Trimming removed 4 bases at V and 4 bases at J, with 7 bases between. CDR3: CASSGGATEAFF. The CDR3 region has the DNA TGCGCCAGCAGTGGCGGGGCCACTGAAGCTTTCTTT.

This chain links TRBV27 with TRBJ2-3, with D perhaps matching TRBD2 (5 bases). Germline V lookup: CDR1 MNHEY, CDR2 SMNVEV (reference sequence). CDR3 size: 14 residues. With 4 bases removed from V and 2 bases from J, the gap between germline ends came to 10 bases. The CDR3 DNA sequence: TGTGCCAGCAGTTACGGCGGGCACACAGATACGCAGTATTTT. It specifies CASSYGGHTDTQYF.

The chain employs TRBV20-1 and TRBJ2-7, with D unresolved. CDR3 length equals 12 residues. V was trimmed by 4 bases and J by 1 base, leaving 8 bases between them. Germline values: CDR1 DFQATT, CDR2 SNEGSKA (reference sequence). The CDR3 loop is CSATKGSYEQYF. As DNA, the CDR3 is TGCAGTGCTACCAAGGGATCCTACGAGCAGTACTTC.

As to this clonotype: A much more abundant neighbour one base away suggests this may be a read error. The V call is TRBV20-1, the J call TRBJ1-2, with a possible D match to TRBD1 (6 bases). The germline gives CDR1 DFQATT, CDR2 SNEGSKA (reference sequence). Trimming took off 2 bases at V and 2 bases at J, with 12 bases between the two ends. This CDR3 is 14 amino acids long. CDR3 region: CSARLGTRNYGYTF. The CDR3, as DNA: TGCAGTGCTAGACTGGGGACACGGAACTATGGCTACACCTTC.

At least ten counts were recorded for this clonotype. The V and J genes are TRBV20-1 and TRBJ2-5; 8 nucleotides match TRBD2. Germline V gene sequence: CDR1 DFQATT, CDR2 SNEGSKA (reference sequence). This CDR3 has 14 residues. Trimming removed 2 bases from V and 1 base from J; junction bases left unmatched: 3. The CDR3: CSARHAGGQETQYF. The CDR3 DNA reads as TGCAGTGCTAGACATGCGGGGGGCCAAGAGACCCAGTACTTC.

This clonotype was counted many times. Written as DNA, the CDR3 is TGTGCCAGCAGCGCCGAGGCGGTCACCGGGGAGCTGTTTTTT. Protein product: CASSAEAVTGELFF. The chain links TRBV7-9 to TRBJ2-2; no clear D. The germline V gene encodes CDR1 SEHNR and CDR2 FQNEAQ (reference sequence). V gave up 5 bases and J gave up 4 bases, with 11 bases separating them. The CDR3 sequence is 14 residues long. The full variable domain, its missing parts supplied by reference TRBV7-9 and TRBJ2-2, is DTGVSQNPRHKITKRGQNVTFRCDPISEHNRLYWYRQTLGQGPEFLTYFQNEAQLEKSRLLSDRFSAERPKGSFSTLEIQRTEQGDSAMYLCASSAEAVTGELFFGEGSRLTVL.

V is TRBV19 and J is TRBJ1-5; 9 bases are a match to TRBD1. The J segment lost 3 bases and the V segment lost 7 bases, leaving 4 bases of the junction unmatched. This CDR3 is built from 14 residues. Germline V gene sequence: CDR1 LNHDA, CDR2 SQIVND (reference sequence). Here the CDR3 DNA reads TGTGCCAGTATTGGGACAGGGTTCAATCAGCCCCAGCATTTT. Translating gives CASIGTGFNQPQHF.

This clonotype was seen many times. The chain employs TRBV6-6 and TRBJ1-1, with D perhaps matching TRBD1 (6 bases). Between the trimmed V and J ends, which lost 4 bases and 5 bases, there was a span of 14 bases. CDR1 is MNHNY, CDR2 SVGAGI, per germline (reference sequence). The CDR3 loop spans 14 amino acids. For the CDR3, the DNA is TGTGCCAGCAGTTTCGGGGGGGCGAGGACTGAAGCTTTCTTT. Protein product: CASSFGGARTEAFF.

This clonotype was seen at least ten times. The chain carries TRBV6-6 and TRBJ1-1; maybe TRBD1 (5 bases). Per the germline V gene, CDR1 is MNHNY and CDR2 is SVGAGI (reference sequence). V shed 6 bases and J shed 3 bases, with 14 bases lying between them. CDR3 length: 14 residues. CDR3 in amino acids: CASRLREWDTEAFF. In nucleotides, the CDR3 is TGTGCCAGCAGACTCAGGGAATGGGACACTGAAGCTTTCTTT.